This T cell receptor beta chain originates from a study of blood T cell repertoires in COVID-19. The Seattle patients, enrolled during active infection, were followed longitudinally. Authors' data handling: Counts of nucleated cells, estimated from reference gene primer amplification, were obtained. TCRdb's table, derived via immunoSEQ multiplex PCR, lists solely in-frame clones and lacks some. The D gene and trimming were derived from the DNA, and the V and J assignments and clone size from that table. Among 250,000 to 350,000 clones listed, around 85% were seen once. The specimen sequenced was peripheral blood. The receptor was derived from a human donor with COVID-19, enrolled during active disease. The donor label of this sample is uncertain.

CDR3 loop: CASSSDGQMNTEAFF. The CDR3 DNA sequence: TGCGCCAGCAGCTCCGATGGACAGATGAACACTGAAGCTTTCTTT. The J gene is TRBJ1-1, the V gene TRBV5-1, with D perhaps TRBD1 (6 bases). The CDR3 totals 15 residues. With 3 bases removed from V and 0 bases from J, the gap between germline ends came to 12 bases. Germline CDR1 is SGHRS and CDR2 is YFSETQ.